One and the same sample provided the 21 T cell receptor beta chains below, sequenced in a study of blood T cell repertoires in COVID-19. Here immunoSEQ multiplex PCR was the method, and the copy in TCRdb shows in-frame clones only, minus some. This table holds some 250,000 clones, 86% found once. The sequencing input was peripheral blood. Source of these receptors: an elderly man with acute or convalescent COVID-19.

CDR3 bases: TGTGCCAGCAGTGCAGAAGGTCGCGGCACTGAAGCTTTCTTT. It codes for CASSAEGRGTEAFF. The rearrangement joins TRBV9 to TRBJ1-1; unclear D gene. Germline V gene lookup returns CDR1 SGDLS and CDR2 YYNGEE. The CDR3 runs to 14 residues. V was cut by 5 bases and J by 4 bases, with 15 bases left in between.

The chain combines TRBV5-1 with TRBJ2-7, with TRBD1 matching over 9 bases. CDR3 length equals 14 residues. Germline assignment: CDR1 SGHRS and CDR2 YFSETQ. V lost 2 bases to trimming and J lost 5 bases; unmatched junction nucleotides: 5. Written as DNA, the CDR3 is TGCGCCAGCAGCTTAGGACAGGGGTCCAACGAGCAGTACTTC. Protein product: CASSLGQGSNEQYF.

V is TRBV5-1 and J is TRBJ1-2; TRBD1 might be the D (6 bases). Germline V gene data show CDR1 as SGHRS and CDR2 as YFSETQ. The V and J ends lost 4 bases and 7 bases respectively, with 17 bases between them. There are 14 residues in the CDR3. In nucleotides, the CDR3 is TGCGCCAGCAGCCTCAGACAGGACGCTATTGGCTACACCTTC. Residues: CASSLRQDAIGYTF.

This rearrangement joins TRBV11-2 to TRBJ2-2; 8 bases agree with TRBD1. CDR1 is SGHAT and CDR2 is FQNNGV in the germline V gene. This CDR3 is built from 16 residues. V lost 5 bases to trimming and J lost 4 bases; unmatched junction nucleotides: 9. The CDR3 protein is CASSPPGQELTGELFF. In DNA form, the CDR3 reads TGTGCCAGCAGCCCACCGGGACAGGAGCTCACCGGGGAGCTGTTTTTT.

The chain joins TRBV6-4 to TRBJ2-7; TRBD1 matches at 8 bases. Trimming cost V 7 bases and J 0 bases; bases outside gene matches: 8. CDR1 MRHNA and CDR2 SNTAGT come from the germline V gene. This CDR3 comprises 15 residues. The CDR3 is CASTSDRVGSYEQYF. CDR3 sequence (DNA): TGTGCCAGCACCTCGGACAGGGTCGGCTCCTACGAGCAGTACTTC.

This clone was picked up one time. The chain uses TRBV28 and TRBJ1-5; D unclear. The CDR3 length is 15 residues. V lost 6 bases and J 0 bases, leaving 12 bases between the germline ends. The germline V gene encodes CDR1 MDHEN and CDR2 SYDVKM. DNA of the CDR3: TGTGCCAGCAGCCCCCTCCAGAATAGCAATCAGCCCCAGCATTTT. Its translation: CASSPLQNSNQPQHF.

This clone was seen once. The chain uses TRBV10-1 and TRBJ2-7; possibly TRBD2 for D (6 bases). This CDR3 has 16 amino acids. Per germline, CDR1 WNHNN and CDR2 SYGVQD (reference sequence). V lost 0 bases, J lost 0 bases, and 12 bases lay in between. The CDR3 region is CASSESGGTNSYEQYF. The CDR3 DNA sequence: TGCGCCAGCAGTGAGTCCGGCGGGACCAACTCCTACGAGCAGTACTTC.

This chain joins TRBV7-2 and TRBJ2-1, with TRBD1 matching 8 bases. The CDR3 runs 15 residues. Unmatched junction bases numbered 2, after V lost 0 bases and J lost 4 bases. Per germline, CDR1 SGHTA and CDR2 FQGNSA. For the CDR3, the DNA is TGTGCCAGCAGCTTAGCCCAGGGGGCGTACAATGAGCAGTTCTTC. This sequence encodes CASSLAQGAYNEQFF.

The rearrangement joins TRBV19 to TRBJ1-1; 8 bases are shared with TRBD1. V dropped 9 bases and J dropped 4; count of bases not matched to a gene: 10. CDR1 and CDR2 (germline): LNHDA, SQIVND (reference sequence). The CDR3 totals 14 residues. In nucleotides, the CDR3 is TGTGCCAGCCAGCTGACAGGGGAGGGCACTGAAGCTTTCTTT. Residues: CASQLTGEGTEAFF.

This rearrangement joins TRBV9 to TRBJ2-3, with D possibly being TRBD2 (5 bases). Deletions cut 0 bases from V and 0 bases from J, with 11 bases between. The CDR3 contains 16 residues. Germline V gene data show CDR1 as SGDLS and CDR2 as YYNGEE. The CDR3 region is CASSVASSLSTDTQYF. DNA of the CDR3: TGTGCCAGCAGCGTAGCGTCTAGCCTGAGCACAGATACGCAGTATTTT. The full variable domain, completed using reference TRBV9 and TRBJ2-3, is DSGVTQTPKHLITATGQRVTLRCSPRSGDLSVYWYQQSLDQGLQFLIQYYNGEERAKGNILERFSAQQFPDLHSELNLSSLELGDSALYFCASSVASSLSTDTQYFGPGTRLTVL.

This clone was counted a single time. CDR3 DNA: TGCGCCAGCAGCCAAGATTGGCAGGGGGCTGCGGAGACCCAGTACTTC. Translation: CASSQDWQGAAETQYF. The gene calls are TRBV4-3 and TRBJ2-5; 8 bases fit TRBD1. V lost 0 bases to trimming and J lost 5 bases; unmatched junction nucleotides: 8. Germline V lookup: CDR1 LGHNA, CDR2 YSLEER. The CDR3 loop spans 16 amino acids.

This clone was picked up one time. CDR3 region: CASSYRSSYEQYF. CDR3 in DNA: TGTGCCAGCAGTTACAGGAGCTCCTACGAGCAGTACTTC. The chain carries TRBV6-5 and TRBJ2-7; no clear D. Deletions cut 2 bases from V and 0 bases from J, with 5 bases between. From germline, CDR1 is MNHEY and CDR2 SVGAGI. This CDR3 is 13 amino acids long.

V and J are TRBV28 and TRBJ1-2, with D possibly being TRBD1 (5 bases). Germline CDR1 and CDR2: MDHEN and SYDVKM. Trimming took off 7 bases at V and 6 bases at J, with 18 bases between the two ends. The length of the CDR3 is 14 residues. The chain's CDR3 is CASTGGGRGNGYTF. The CDR3 region has the DNA TGTGCCAGCACCGGGGGAGGGAGGGGAAATGGCTACACCTTC.

The J gene is TRBJ2-2, the V gene TRBV19; D possibly corresponds to TRBD1 (6 bases). Looked up from germline, CDR1 is LNHDA and CDR2 is SQIVND (reference sequence). CDR3 length equals 14 residues. Trimming removed 4 bases at V and 1 base at J, with 7 bases between. CDR3 region: CASSRGLNTGELFF. DNA of the CDR3: TGTGCCAGTAGTAGGGGGCTGAACACCGGGGAGCTGTTTTTT. Combining the CDR3 with reference TRBV19 and TRBJ2-2 gives the whole variable domain DGGITQSPKYLFRKEGQNVTLSCEQNLNHDAMYWYRQDPGQGLRLIYYSQIVNDFQKGDIAEGYSVSREKKESFPLTVTSAQKNPTAFYLCASSRGLNTGELFFGEGSRLTVL.

This clone has more than one count but fewer than ten. The chain couples TRBV2 to TRBJ1-2; D is perhaps TRBD1 (6 bases). Trimming cost V 6 bases and J 5 bases, with 13 bases left between them. CDR1 is SNHLY, CDR2 FYNNEI, per germline. This CDR3 has 13 residues. The CDR3 reads CASSSGQIYGYTF. In nucleotides, the CDR3 is TGTGCCAGCAGCTCAGGACAGATTTATGGCTACACCTTC. The variable domain in full, with the rest retrieved from reference TRBV2 and TRBJ1-2, is EPEVTQTPSHQVTQMGQEVILRCVPISNHLYFYWYRQILGQKVEFLVSFYNNEISEKSEIFDDQFSVERPDGSNFTLKIRSTKLEDSAMYFCASSSGQIYGYTFGSGTRLTVV.

The rearrangement uses TRBV6-5 and TRBJ2-5; TRBD1 aligns across 10 bases. The V gene end was trimmed by 6 bases and the J gene end by 5 bases; junction bases not matched to a gene: 6. CDR3 size: 14 residues. Germline V gene lookup returns CDR1 MNHEY and CDR2 SVGAGI. The CDR3 loop reads CASRTGGVGETQYF. The CDR3 bases are TGTGCCAGCAGGACAGGGGGCGTAGGGGAGACCCAGTACTTC.

V is TRBV29-1 and J is TRBJ1-1; D not certain. The CDR3 contains 11 residues. The germline V gene encodes CDR1 SQVTM and CDR2 ANQGSEA. Trimming removed 5 bases at V and 5 bases at J, with 9 bases between. The CDR3 DNA sequence: TGCAGCGTTTCCCCCCAAACTGAAGCTTTCTTT. Protein product: CSVSPQTEAFF. Full variable domain (remainder filled in from reference TRBV29-1 and TRBJ1-1): SAVISQKPSRDICQRGTSLTIQCQVDSQVTMMFWYRQQPGQSLTLIATANQGSEATYESGFVIDKFPISRPNLTFSTLTVSNMSPEDSSIYLCSVSPQTEAFFGQGTRLTVV.

The chain links TRBV5-4 to TRBJ2-7; TRBD2 aligns across 8 bases. V was clipped by 2 bases and J by 0 bases; unmatched bases: 4. Germline V gene lookup returns CDR1 SGHNT and CDR2 YYREEE (reference sequence). The CDR3 totals 15 residues. The CDR3 here is CASSFPGGSSYEQYF. In DNA form, the CDR3 reads TGTGCCAGCAGCTTTCCGGGAGGGAGCTCCTACGAGCAGTACTTC. Filled out from reference TRBV5-4 and TRBJ2-7, the complete variable domain reads ETGVTQSPTHLIKTRGQQVTLRCSSQSGHNTVSWYQQALGQGPQFIFQYYREEENGRGNFPPRFSGLQFPNYSSELNVNALELDDSALYLCASSFPGGSSYEQYFGPGTRLTVT.

The V and J genes are TRBV5-1 and TRBJ1-1; possible D gene TRBD1, 6 bases. V was clipped by 6 bases and J by 7 bases, with 10 bases between them. Germline assignment: CDR1 SGHRS and CDR2 YFSETQ. The CDR3 is made up of 11 amino acids. The CDR3 DNA sequence: TGCGCCAGCAAAGAGACAGGTGAAGCTTTCTTT. It yields the protein CASKETGEAFF. Variable domain in full (rest from reference TRBV5-1 and TRBJ1-1): KAGVTQTPRYLIKTRGQQVTLSCSPISGHRSVSWYQQTPGQGLQFLFEYFSETQRNKGNFPGRFSGRQFSNSRSEMNVSTLELGDSALYLCASKETGEAFFGQGTRLTVV.

The rearrangement uses TRBV9 and TRBJ1-6; D uncertain. V dropped 0 bases and J dropped 2 bases, with 6 bases sitting between them. CDR3 size: 15 residues. The germline V gene encodes CDR1 SGDLS and CDR2 YYNGEE. The CDR3 region is CASSVAVTYNSPLHF. For the CDR3, the DNA is TGTGCCAGCAGCGTAGCGGTTACCTATAATTCACCCCTCCACTTT.

The chain joins TRBV6-5 to TRBJ1-1; D uncertain. The CDR3 has 14 residues. Trimming pared 4 bases from V and 1 base from J, leaving 10 bases between. Germline CDR1 MNHEY, CDR2 SVGAGI. The CDR3 DNA sequence: TGTGCCAGCAGTTCTCGAGAAAAGAACACTGAAGCTTTCTTT. Amino acids: CASSSREKNTEAFF.